One and the same sample provided the 32 T cell receptor beta chains below, sequenced in a study of blood T cells in healthy people across ages. With a J-beta primer mix and a sample-barcoded 5' primer, a second PCR ran about 7 to 12 cycles. MiXCR, run by TCRdb on the 5' RACE reads, gives a single entry per CDR3 protein. This sample carries some 750,000 distinct CDR3 sequences, 22% of them seen once, and the ten largest clones take around a fifth. The sequencing sample was made of blood. The source is a man aged 70 or older in good health.

V is TRBV7-2 and J is TRBJ2-3, with 10 bases matching TRBD1. V shed 5 bases, J shed 4 bases, and the junction held 12 bases outside the gene matches. CDR3 size: 17 residues. CDR1 and CDR2 (germline): SGHTA, FQGNSA. CDR3 nucleotide sequence: TGTGCCAGCAGCCGCCCGAGGGACAGGGGTCGAGCAGATACGCAGTATTTT. Its translation is CASSRPRDRGRADTQYF.

Concerning this clonotype itself: The conserved closing phenylalanine or tryptophan is absent in this CDR3, likely reflecting a read error. The chain recombines TRBV5-1 with TRBJ2-3; unclear D gene. Germline values: CDR1 SGHRS, CDR2 YFSETQ. This CDR3 contains 13 residues. The germline V and J ends were trimmed by 0 bases and 2 bases, with 4 bases remaining between them. CDR3 in DNA: TGCGCCAGCAGCTTGGAGACCACAGATACGCAGTATCTT. This encodes CASSLETTDTQYL.

The J gene is TRBJ2-5, the V gene TRBV10-3, with 8 positions matching TRBD2. The DNA end favors TRBJ2-1, so the J call may be wrong. From germline, CDR1 is ENHRY and CDR2 SYGVKD. The CDR3 spans 15 residues. The CDR3 coding sequence is TGTGCCATCAGTGAGTCCAGACTAGCGTACAATGAGCAGTTCTTC. Amino acids: CAISESRLAYNEQFF.

This clonotype was observed a few times. This chain connects TRBV12-3 or TRBV12-4 to TRBJ2-3; D is perhaps TRBD2 (6 bases). This CDR3 is built from 16 residues. V was shortened by 5 bases and J by 2 bases, with 17 bases between the two germline ends. The CDR3 DNA follows: TGTGCCAGCAGTATGCCGGGACGGGGGATCACAGATACGCAGTATTTT. This codes for CASSMPGRGITDTQYF.

The genes are TRBV10-3 and TRBJ2-5; 7 positions match TRBD1. Unmatched junction bases numbered 0, after V lost 2 bases and J lost 3 bases. The CDR3 has 13 residues. The V gene's germline CDR1 is ENHRY and CDR2 SYGVKD. CDR3 loop: CAISETGEETQYF. The CDR3 bases are TGTGCCATCAGTGAGACAGGGGAAGAGACCCAGTACTTC.

This clonotype was detected a few times. This chain uses TRBV28 with TRBJ2-3; tentatively, D is TRBD1 (6 bases). Trimming left V 3 bases short and J 5 bases short, with 15 bases between. This CDR3 spans 15 amino acids. Germline V gives CDR1 MDHEN, CDR2 SYDVKM. The CDR3: CASSLSSQGGDTQYF. In nucleotides, the CDR3 is TGTGCCAGCAGTTTGAGTTCACAGGGTGGAGATACGCAGTATTTT.

This clonotype was picked up a small number of times. V is TRBV7-9 and J is TRBJ2-5, with 9 bases fitting TRBD2. The J call may be faulty, since TRBJ2-1 better matches the DNA end. Germline CDR1 SEHNR, CDR2 FQNEAQ (reference sequence). CDR3 length equals 15 residues. The chain's CDR3 is CASSLGLAGRDEQFF. In DNA form, the CDR3 reads TGTGCCAGCAGCTTAGGCCTAGCGGGAAGGGATGAGCAGTTCTTC.

This clonotype showed up many times. The CDR3 reads CASSLDRSYGYTF. The CDR3 nucleotides read TGTGCCAGCAGTTTAGATAGATCCTATGGCTACACCTTC. The chain carries TRBV12-3 or TRBV12-4 and TRBJ1-2; D gene ambiguous. This CDR3 region has 13 residues. The germline V and J ends were trimmed by 1 base and 4 bases, with 7 bases remaining between them.

This clonotype was seen ten or more times. V gene TRBV12-5 combines with J gene TRBJ2-5, with D perhaps matching TRBD1 (5 bases). The CDR3 totals 16 residues. In germline, CDR1 is LGHNT, CDR2 FRNRAP. V shed 3 bases and J shed 1 base, with 15 bases lying between them. The CDR3 here is CASGFGAYGFQETQYF. The CDR3, as DNA: TGTGCTAGTGGTTTTGGGGCCTATGGTTTCCAAGAGACCCAGTACTTC.

The rearrangement links TRBV5-1 to TRBJ2-1, with 12 nucleotides matching TRBD2. J gave up 8 bases and V 0 bases, and 9 bases lay outside the gene matches. CDR1 is SGHRS and CDR2 is YFSETQ in the germline V gene. CDR3 length: 17 amino acids. CDR3 amino acids: CASSLVLAGGPAHEQFF. The DNA of the CDR3 is TGCGCCAGCAGCTTGGTTCTAGCGGGGGGGCCGGCCCATGAGCAGTTCTTC.

V and J are TRBV5-1 and TRBJ2-5; D is unclear. CDR3 length: 15 residues. V gave up 0 bases and J gave up 5 bases, with 14 bases separating them. Germline V gene sequence: CDR1 SGHRS, CDR2 YFSETQ. CDR3 region: CASSLVGGLRETQYF. The CDR3 DNA reads TGCGCCAGCAGCTTGGTGGGCGGTTTAAGGGAGACCCAGTACTTC.

This clonotype was found a few times. The J gene is TRBJ2-7, the V gene TRBV7-9; the match to TRBD1 covers 10 bases. V lost 1 base to trimming and J lost 3 bases; unmatched junction nucleotides: 9. The germline gives CDR1 SEHNR, CDR2 FQNEAQ (reference sequence). The length of the CDR3 is 17 residues. CDR3 amino acids: CASSLEAAGQGYYEQYF. CDR3 nucleotide sequence: TGTGCCAGCAGCTTAGAAGCAGCGGGACAGGGGTACTACGAGCAGTACTTC.

The chain uses TRBV27 and TRBJ2-5; D is unclear. The assigned J gene may be wrong: the sequence end matches TRBJ2-1 better. Germline V CDR1 and CDR2: MNHEY, SMNVEV (reference sequence). This CDR3 has 15 amino acids. CDR3 sequence reads: CASSSSQFRTWEQFF. The CDR3 bases are TGTGCCAGCAGTTCCTCCCAATTCCGAACCTGGGAGCAGTTCTTC.

This clonotype was observed a few times. The chain joins TRBV29-1 to TRBJ2-7; D tentatively fits TRBD1 or TRBD2 (6 bases each). V lost 7 bases and J 3 bases, leaving 16 bases between the germline ends. The CDR3 covers 13 residues. Germline V gene data show CDR1 as SQVTM and CDR2 as ANQGSEA. The CDR3 region is CSGRTGARYEQYF. The CDR3 nucleotides are TGCAGCGGCCGAACGGGGGCTCGCTACGAGCAGTACTTC.

This clonotype was seen a handful of times. This chain uses TRBV25-1 with TRBJ2-7; no clear D. The J call could be wrong; TRBJ2-5 is a better fit for the DNA end. The germline V gene encodes CDR1 MGHDK and CDR2 SYGVNS. There are 13 residues in the CDR3. The CDR3 region has the DNA TGTGCCGAAAGAGGTGCTGTCATAGAGACCCAGTACTTC. It yields the protein CAERGAVIETQYF.

V and J are TRBV30 and TRBJ2-3, with unresolved D. Germline values: CDR1 GTSNPN, CDR2 SVGIG (reference sequence). This CDR3 region has 8 residues. Trimming removed 8 bases from V and 6 bases from J, with 3 bases in between. CDR3 amino acids: CATDTQYF. As DNA, the CDR3 is TGTGCCACTGATACGCAGTATTTT.

J is TRBJ2-1 and V is TRBV7-2; D perhaps matches TRBD1 (6 bases). Germline values: CDR1 SGHTA, CDR2 FQGNSA. The CDR3 covers 12 residues. The V and J ends lost 1 base and 13 bases respectively, with 11 bases between them. CDR3 in DNA: TGTGCCAGCAGCTTAGATGGGGGCGGCCAGTTCTTC. Translated: CASSLDGGGQFF. The variable domain in full, with the rest retrieved from reference TRBV7-2 and TRBJ2-1, is GAGVSQSPSNKVTEKGKDVELRCDPISGHTALYWYRQSLGQGLEFLIYFQGNSAPDKSGLPSDRFSAERTGGSVSTLTIQRTQQEDSAVYLCASSLDGGGQFFGPGTRLTVL.

There are a few counts of this clonotype. The chain recombines TRBV7-8 with TRBJ2-5, with TRBD2 matching 12 bases. CDR3 length: 17 amino acids. V was pared by 5 bases and J by 5 bases, with 12 bases of the junction left unmatched. The germline CDR1 and CDR2 sequences are SGHVS and FQNEAQ. DNA of the CDR3: TGTGCCAGCAGCCCGAGGACTAGCGGGGTGCGTCGTGAGACCCAGTACTTC. Residues: CASSPRTSGVRRETQYF. The full variable domain, its missing parts supplied by reference TRBV7-8 and TRBJ2-5, is GAGVSQSPRYKVAKRGQDVALRCDPISGHVSLFWYQQALGQGPEFLTYFQNEAQLDKSGLPSDRFFAERPEGSVSTLKIQRTQQEDSAVYLCASSPRTSGVRRETQYFGPGTRLLVL.

Of note for this clonotype: This CDR3 fails to terminate in the conserved phenylalanine or tryptophan, so it likely reflects a read error. The rearrangement joins TRBV6-5 to TRBJ1-1; D not certain. This CDR3 spans 16 amino acids. From germline, CDR1 is MNHEY and CDR2 SVGAGI. V was pared by 0 bases and J by 5 bases, with 16 bases between. The DNA of the CDR3 is TGTGCCAGCAGTTACTCGACGGGCGGGGTGAGGACTGAAGCTTTCCTT. Its protein product is CASSYSTGGVRTEAFL.

This clonotype has a count of ten or more. This chain links TRBV7-2 with TRBJ2-3; TRBD2 matches 9 bases. This CDR3 is 20 amino acids long. V shed 5 bases and J 3 bases; nucleotides not matched to a gene: 21. CDR1 and CDR2 from the germline V gene are SGHTA and FQGNSA. The CDR3 is CASSPPTWFGGRVMTDTQYF. The DNA of the CDR3 is TGTGCCAGCAGCCCTCCAACGTGGTTCGGCGGGAGGGTTATGACAGATACGCAGTATTTT.

CDR3 loop: CASSQKEGNSGNTIYF. CDR3 DNA: TGCGCCAGCAGCCAAAAAGAGGGCAACTCTGGAAACACCATATATTTT. This chain joins TRBV4-1 and TRBJ1-3; no reliable D call. The V and J ends lost 2 bases and 0 bases respectively, with 11 bases between them. The CDR3 is made up of 16 amino acids. Germline-derived CDR1 and CDR2 are MGHRA and YSYEKL.

The J gene is TRBJ2-6, the V gene TRBV7-2, with D unclear. Between the trimmed V and J ends, which lost 2 bases and 0 bases, there was a span of 11 bases. The CDR3 has 17 amino acids. Looked up from germline, CDR1 is SGHTA and CDR2 is FQGNSA. CDR3 DNA: TGTGCCAGCAGCTTAACGTCTACTTCCTCTGGGGCCAACGTCCTGACTTTC. Translation: CASSLTSTSSGANVLTF. The full variable domain, rest sourced from reference TRBV7-2 and TRBJ2-6, is GAGVSQSPSNKVTEKGKDVELRCDPISGHTALYWYRQSLGQGLEFLIYFQGNSAPDKSGLPSDRFSAERTGGSVSTLTIQRTQQEDSAVYLCASSLTSTSSGANVLTFGAGSRLTVL.

This clonotype was picked up a small number of times. Here the CDR3 reads CSARESGSASYNEQFF. The CDR3 coding sequence is TGCAGTGCTAGAGAGAGCGGGAGTGCTTCCTACAATGAGCAGTTCTTC. The V gene is TRBV20-1, the J gene TRBJ2-1; 8 nucleotides align to TRBD2. Trimming removed 0 bases from V and 1 base from J; junction bases left unmatched: 5. The V gene's germline CDR1 is DFQATT and CDR2 SNEGSKA (reference sequence). The CDR3 has 16 amino acids.

The chain recombines TRBV19 with TRBJ2-7, with D perhaps matching TRBD1 (6 bases). The J call may be in error: the DNA end matches TRBJ2-5 better. The CDR3 spans 14 residues. Germline lookup yields CDR1 LNHDA and CDR2 SQIVND (reference sequence). The CDR3 region has the DNA TGTGCCAGTAGTTCAGGGGCCAGTGGGGAGACCCAGTACTTC. Amino acids: CASSSGASGETQYF.

This clonotype was seen only a few times. The J gene is TRBJ2-3, the V gene TRBV4-2, with a weak D call TRBD2 (5 bases). The CDR3 loop spans 14 amino acids. Germline assignment: CDR1 LGHNA and CDR2 YNFKEQ. V lost 0 bases and J lost 8, with 12 bases in between. CDR3 sequence: CASSQDFGVGTQYF. CDR3 DNA: TGTGCCAGCAGCCAAGACTTCGGGGTTGGTACGCAGTATTTT.

This clonotype came up a few times. V and J are TRBV2 and TRBJ1-2; no clear D. This CDR3 comprises 13 residues. CDR1 and CDR2 (germline): SNHLY, FYNNEI. Between the trimmed V and J ends, which lost 5 bases and 7 bases, there was a span of 14 bases. The chain's CDR3 is CASSNLTSRGYTF. CDR3 coding DNA: TGTGCCAGCAGTAACCTTACTTCCCGTGGCTACACCTTC.

In DNA, the CDR3 is TGCAGTGCTATTGGGGTCGGGGGATTCACAGATACGCAGTATTTT. Translating it yields CSAIGVGGFTDTQYF. The chain joins TRBV20-1 to TRBJ2-3, with D maybe TRBD2 (6 bases). The V end was cut by 4 bases, the J end by 2 bases, with 16 bases between. The CDR3 runs to 15 residues. Germline V CDR1 and CDR2: DFQATT, SNEGSKA (reference sequence).

This clonotype has only a few counts. The rearrangement uses TRBV20-1 and TRBJ2-7, with 10 bases identical to TRBD2. Germline CDR1 is DFQATT and CDR2 is SNEGSKA (reference sequence). Trimming removed 3 bases from V and 1 base from J; junction bases left unmatched: 6. The CDR3 runs to 15 residues. DNA for the CDR3: TGCAGTGCTAGCTCTCCACTAGCGGGGTCCTACGAGCAGTACTTC. This encodes CSASSPLAGSYEQYF.

This chain joins TRBV20-1 and TRBJ2-1; 12 bases fit TRBD2. The J segment lost 4 bases and the V segment lost 5 bases, leaving 0 bases of the junction unmatched. Germline CDR1 DFQATT, CDR2 SNEGSKA (reference sequence). CDR3 length: 13 residues. The CDR3 region is CSAGLAGYNEQFF. The CDR3 DNA reads as TGCAGTGCTGGACTAGCGGGGTACAATGAGCAGTTCTTC.

This clonotype was detected ten times or more. The rearrangement joins TRBV5-1 to TRBJ1-6, with D possibly matching TRBD1 (6 bases). Germline-derived CDR1 and CDR2 are SGHRS and YFSETQ. V was clipped by 0 bases and J by 5 bases, with 9 bases between them. The CDR3 is 15 residues long. DNA of the CDR3: TGCGCCAGCAGCTTGGACAGGGTGGATAATTCACCCCTCCACTTT. Its translation: CASSLDRVDNSPLHF.

This clonotype was counted a few times. The rearrangement uses TRBV29-1 and TRBJ2-5; 9 nucleotides match TRBD2. CDR3 length equals 14 residues. Unmatched junction bases numbered 10, after V lost 7 bases and J lost 4 bases. Germline loops: CDR1 SQVTM, CDR2 ANQGSEA. In DNA, the CDR3 is TGCAGCGCCCGCGGCGGTAGCGGGGGAGAGACCCAGTACTTC. Residues: CSARGGSGGETQYF. The full variable domain, with the rest looked up from reference TRBV29-1 and TRBJ2-5, is SAVISQKPSRDICQRGTSLTIQCQVDSQVTMMFWYRQQPGQSLTLIATANQGSEATYESGFVIDKFPISRPNLTFSTLTVSNMSPEDSSIYLCSARGGSGGETQYFGPGTRLLVL.

This chain connects TRBV28 to TRBJ1-4; D gene uncertain. The germline V and J ends were trimmed by 5 bases and 8 bases, with 6 bases remaining between them. CDR3 size: 11 residues. From germline, CDR1 is MDHEN and CDR2 SYDVKM. Here the CDR3 reads CASSILEKLFF. Here the CDR3 DNA reads TGTGCCAGCAGTATTTTAGAAAAACTGTTTTTT.